The entry that follows covers one T cell receptor (beta chain) sequence. This receptor's antigen is unknown. Base qualities are missing; no much larger clone stands one base away. The sample's time point, from its label and the paper: about 28 days (+/-7) after the second vaccine dose. AZD1222 recipients whose second dose came at about 4 weeks and those whose second dose came at about 12 weeks were combined into one group, since spike-specific TCR depth and breadth did not differ between the two schedules. Samples from vaccinated people were obtained from the UK trials COV001 and COV002, which included a single-blind randomized controlled phase 2/3 trial of AZD1222 (ChAdOx1 nCoV-19) in healthy adults. For TCRbeta chain sequencing, PBMC samples from trial participants were taken at day 0 and at day 28 after the second dose. The CDR3 regions of human TCRbeta chains were subjected to immunosequencing. Under the source paper's analysis protocol: TCRs in the repertoires were compared against a reference library of SARS-CoV-2-specific TCRs that had been generated with the MIRA antigen-specificity platform. Breadth was defined as the fraction of unique TCRs that were SARS-CoV-2-associated. Depth was defined as the fraction of total T cells that were SARS-CoV-2-associated. Using the MIRA data, every spike-specific TCR was mapped to the spike region that the TCR reacted to and assigned to either a CD4 or a CD8 class. Log10-transformed breadth and depth values were compared by one-way ANOVA with Sidak's multiple comparisons tests. Drawn from immuneACCESS, this table holds only the in-frame rearrangements with V and J called that TCRdb kept. Clones are partly lost; checked studies trace under half to an unresolved V gene and leave the rest unexplained. The V and J calls and clone size were taken over from that table, and D and trimming were inferred from the DNA. In this sample the table shows some 100,000 clones, approximately 90% of which occur a single time. About 4% of the sample goes to the ten largest clones.

The data stem from a study of T cell responses to AZD1222 COVID-19 vaccine (dated by TCRdb to about 2021). Study-wide context: A total of more than 230 trial participants underwent TCR sequencing, of whom 200 to 220 received two doses of AZD1222 and roughly 25 received two doses of the MenACWY control vaccine. Trial participants were enrolled by age into 18-55, 56-69 and 70-plus year subgroups, with roughly 160, 29 and 62 TCR-sequenced participants respectively. On the study overall, not on this receptor specifically: Because no day 14 peak-response samples were available, repertoires were characterized only after the peak T cell response. Conclusions about previously exposed vaccinees were limited because only six AZD1222 recipients were SARS-CoV-2 seropositive at baseline. In the small 56-69-year group, the increase in depth fell short of significance, most likely because of low power. The whole spike protein was spanned by vaccine-associated CD4 TCRs, and dominant responses were seen in regions 160-218 and 743-854. Reportedly, close to half of the unique spike-specific TCRs recognized epitopes lying outside the regions that are mutated in the B.1.351 and B.1.1.7 variants. A significant rise in spike-specific TCR breadth and depth was observed after two AZD1222 doses relative to day 0 and relative to MenACWY recipients. Participants were mostly white British, with more females than males. The authors suggested clonal diversity may have been underestimated.

From the cysteine up to the phenylalanine, the CDR3 has a length of 13 residues. Just CDR3 DNA is preserved here, 39 bases in frame from base 1. Clipping removes 5 bases from V and 7 bases from J, with 5 as the unmatched junction base count. CDR1 GTSNPN and CDR2 SVGIG were looked up in the germline V gene (reference sequence). The receptor comes from an adult who received the AZD1222 COVID-19 vaccine. The chain is assembled from TRBV30 and TRBJ1-4; the central 9 bases match TRBD1. The sample here was peripheral blood, taken 28 days after the second AZD1222 dose. The DNA reads TGTGCCTGGGACAGGGGGAGGAGTGAAAAACTGTTTTTT. This encodes CAWDRGRSEKLFF. Extended through the reference TRBV30 and TRBJ1-4 proteins, this CDR3 yields the full variable domain: SQTIHQWPATLVQPVGSPLSLECTVEGTSNPNLYWYRQAAGRGLQLLFYSVGIGQISSEVPQNLSASRPQDRQFILSSKKLLLSDSGFYLCAWDRGRSEKLFFGSGTQLSVL.